This T cell receptor beta chain originates from a study of cytomegalovirus exposure and HLA in healthy donors (dated by TCRdb to the late 2010s). With regard to the full study: In an earlier analysis of some 610 of the donors, about 260 Gb of sequence data and 100 million or so unique TCR beta sequences from approximately 180 million T cells were reported. An early release that covered fewer than 800 HLA-typed donors contained 300 to 350 gigabases of sequencing data and some 87 million unique TCR sequences. Among the approximately 420 genotyped donors, around 81% belonged to the genetic ancestry cluster associated with self-reported Caucasian donors. The study was designed to test whether signatures of past pathogen exposure could be identified by cataloging public T cell receptors. The T cell repertoires of some 670 subjects were profiled by immunosequencing and related to cytomegalovirus serostatus. In addition to the first cohort of 500 to 850 subjects, a separate validation cohort of 120 different subjects was used. The study combined high-throughput TCR immunosequencing, statistical association of individual TCRs with disease status, and machine learning to predict cytomegalovirus infection status. A later analysis re-examined previously published TCR beta repertoires from just over 650 donors and added high-resolution HLA genotyping to investigate patterns of TCR occurrence. Rather than drawing on any new phenotypic data, the later analysis identified candidate immune exposures from TCR beta sequences and the way those sequences occurred across donors. An earlier analysis of some 500 of the donors used high-throughput TCR beta sequencing to judge whether each TCR beta V gene segment behaved as functional or pseudogenic. Donor age, sex, ethnicity and CMV serostatus were collected together with the repertoire data. A later genetic analysis used genome-wide SNP genotypes for 398 of the 666 donors, treating that subset as a discovery cohort. All discovery cohort repertoires had been generated using a single sequencing platform. HLA typing covered class I and class II loci at four-digit resolution. The number of typed donors differed by locus: about 620-640 for A, B, C, DRB1 and DQB1; 522 for DQA1; approximately 600 for DPA1; and about 450 for DPB1. Because of strong linkage in the cohort, five DR-DQ haplotypes were treated as single units for association and clustering. Among roughly 400 genotyped donors of the cohort, an average of roughly 240,000 unique TCR beta nucleotide sequences were sequenced per donor, roughly 20% of them non-productive.

The cohort consisted of 666 healthy bone marrow donors. At the time of sampling, every cohort member was nominally healthy, though immune exposures that went unrecorded were likely present. The donor was CMV seropositive and belonged to the group of 250 to 300 seropositive cohort members. Each donor provided a peripheral blood sample, and peripheral blood mononuclear cells were used for TCR beta sequencing. Genomic DNA was extracted from the blood cell samples with the Qiagen DNeasy Blood Extraction Kit. As for this clone: Its cognate antigen has yet to be identified. The input lacks base qualities; no much larger clone sits a single base away.

To prepare the library, the immunoSEQ multiplex PCR assay was applied. A mixture of 60 forward primers for TCR Vbeta segments and 13 reverse primers for TCR Jbeta segments was used in the multiplex PCR. A multiplex PCR assay on genomic DNA amplified the CDR3 region of rearranged TCR beta genes. The Illumina HiSeq System was used to sequence the amplified TCR beta libraries as 87-base-pair reads. The original methods were these. A later analysis counted approximately 74 million unique TCR beta chains across the 690 or so repertoires, and roughly 11 million of these chains were shared by at least two donors. Raw reads were error-corrected and collapsed into unique sequences by a nearest-neighbor algorithm in which closely related sequences were merged to remove PCR and sequencing errors. CDR3 sequences were aligned to IMGT reference sequences to assign V, D and J gene segments. For a sequence to be retained, a match of at least six nucleotides was required to both a V gene segment and a J gene segment. Rearrangements were called productive when the CDR3 lacked stop codons and stayed in frame with V and J; all others were non-productive. Following IMGT convention, CDR3 was defined as the stretch from the second conserved V-encoded cysteine up to the conserved J-encoded phenylalanine. In an earlier analysis of roughly 580 of the donors, sequences lacking an unambiguous match to a single V gene segment were excluded. In an earlier analysis of 587 of the donors, V segments were called functional above 56.7% productive rearrangements and were called segregating when the between-donor standard deviation exceeded 5%. A statistical classification framework was built to diagnose cytomegalovirus status from the catalog of TCR beta chain sequences. A later analysis assigned V and J genes by comparing TCR nucleotide sequences with IMGT/GENE-DB human TR gene sequences. A later analysis assigned CDR3 sequences and most-parsimonious VDJ recombination scenarios with the TCRdist pipeline. In a later analysis, every TCR beta chain was defined by the combination of its CDR3 amino acid sequence and its V-gene family, and reads without a unique V-gene family were dropped. To address suspected cross-contamination and a sequencing artifact, a later analysis removed 450 to 700 highly shared, low-generation-probability nucleotide sequences. In a later analysis, a clonal expansion index for each public chain was calculated from normalized within-repertoire ranks of inferred template counts. In a later analysis, generation probabilities were computed with a VDJ recombination model fitted to out-of-frame rearrangements, and the resulting probabilities were checked against IGoR. A later analysis scored TCR-TCR, TCR-HLA and TCR-CMV co-occurrence with hypergeometric tests, applying a repertoire-size bias correction to TCR pairs. To estimate false discovery rates, a later analysis permuted the HLA or CMV assignments 20 times. In a later analysis, co-occurring TCRs were grouped using DBSCAN, with TCRdist sequence similarity added in when clustering inside HLA-allele-positive subsets. Co-occurrence clustering excluded repertoires with fewer than 30,000 or more than 120,000 public chains, plus five with anomalous nucleotide sharing. Imported from immuneACCESS, the table was reduced by TCRdb to in-frame sequences with V and J called. These copies leave out some clones; in studies compared against another copy, an unresolved V gene accounts for under half, and the cause of the remainder is not known. Clone size and V and J calls were adopted from that table, with D and trimming inferred from the DNA. This sample has around 110,000 clones in its table, and more than 65% of those were observed once. The ten most abundant clones make up roughly 6% of the sample.

General study outcomes and caveats: A later analysis found that most CMV-associated TCR beta chains appeared HLA-restricted, with HLA associations seemingly driven largely by CMV exposure. In vitro tests confirmed that three of the cytomegalovirus-associated TCR beta chains recognize cytomegalovirus antigens. When HLA alleles, especially DR and DQ, strongly co-occurred, attributing TCR associations to individual alleles was difficult. V-gene and J-gene trimming of TCR beta chains was associated with a missense DCLRE1C variant in a later genetic analysis, and the association was replicated in an independent cohort. The sequencing pipeline was judged likely to have produced a cluster of highly shared sequence variants as a technical artifact. Presence/absence analyses assumed roughly uniform sequencing depth across donors, an assumption that may not hold. According to a later genetic analysis, donors in an Asian-associated ancestry cluster had fewer N-insertions in productive TCRs than the approximately 630-donor mean. Only TCR beta chains were sequenced in this cohort, and the absence of alpha or paired-chain data limited detectable features. Most TCR sequences were observed very rarely across donors, whereas some public TCRs were present in many individuals. In a later analysis, around 15,000 TCR beta sequences were associated with specific HLA alleles at a false discovery rate of 0.05. Because HLA typing was missing for some donors at each locus, association tests included only the typed subset. Linkage disequilibrium might explain the correlated functional status among segregating V segments, but an unknown experimental factor could not be ruled out. The 87-base-pair reads could not distinguish some IMGT-functional V segments, including TRBV6-2 and TRBV6-3, so those segments were excluded. In a later analysis, TCR association rates were found to vary across HLA loci, with the most associated TCRs seen for DRB1 alleles and the fewest for HLA-C alleles. Immune exposure information for the cohort was limited to CMV serostatus. A later analysis found that HLA-associated TCR beta chains were more clonally expanded and had lower generation probabilities than equally common non-associated chains. A total of fewer than 200 TCR beta chains were listed by the study as associated with cytomegalovirus. A later analysis reported that several top co-occurrence clusters appeared linked to parvovirus B19, influenza, CMV and Epstein-Barr virus. According to the authors, the approach could potentially be generalized to other disease states and immunological phenotypes. Because counts were too low, more than 15 rarely observed V segments, including chromosome 9 orphons, were excluded from the earlier analysis of about 500 of the donors. An earlier analysis of several hundred of the donors showed that most TCR beta V segments appeared in productive rearrangements either about 90% or about 30% of the time, which broadly matched IMGT annotations. A further reported finding was that TCR beta sequences accurately predicted the HLA-A and HLA-B alleles for most subjects in the first cohort. Cytomegalovirus status was reported to be diagnosed by the classifier with high specificity and sensitivity in both the original and validation cohorts.

The germline V and J ends show losses of 3 bases and 4 bases respectively, and no gene match explains 3 bases of the junction. As encoded in the germline V gene (reference sequence), CDR1 is LNHDA while CDR2 is SQIVND. From cysteine to phenylalanine, the CDR3 is 14 amino acids long. This entry keeps only the CDR3 DNA: 42 bases, framed from base 1. The material sequenced was PBMCs. This receptor was taken from a woman aged 45 to 65 in good health and CMV-seropositive. The rearranged segments are TRBV19 and TRBJ1-1; TRBD1 aligns with 9 central bases. The CDR3 loop reads CASSMTGGLTEAFF. The nucleotide sequence reads TGTGCCAGTAGTATGACAGGGGGACTCACTGAAGCTTTCTTT.